Presented here are 14 T cell receptor beta chains from one specimen sequenced in a study of cytotoxic CD8 clonotypes in ibrutinib-treated CLL. The method was immunoSEQ multiplex PCR; TCRdb's version includes in-frame clones alone and lacks a portion of them. The table lists nearly 85,000 clones, about 76% of them singletons, with approximately 5.1% in the top ten. Here the sequenced sample was PBMCs, taken after 12 months of ibrutinib treatment. The receptor source for this set is a human donor with chronic lymphocytic leukemia.

The J gene is TRBJ2-2, the V gene TRBV19, with D tentatively TRBD2 (6 bases). Germline CDR1 and CDR2: LNHDA and SQIVND (reference sequence). Trimming took off 9 bases at V and 4 bases at J, with 15 bases between the two ends. The CDR3 is 14 residues long. CDR3 protein: CASSRPGGTGELFF. In DNA form, the CDR3 reads TGTGCCAGCAGCCGACCCGGGGGCACCGGGGAGCTGTTTTTT. The full variable domain, its missing parts supplied by reference TRBV19 and TRBJ2-2, is DGGITQSPKYLFRKEGQNVTLSCEQNLNHDAMYWYRQDPGQGLRLIYYSQIVNDFQKGDIAEGYSVSREKKESFPLTVTSAQKNPTAFYLCASSRPGGTGELFFGEGSRLTVL.

This clone was detected a few times. The V call is TRBV5-1, the J call TRBJ2-1; D uncertain. CDR3 size: 12 residues. Trimming pared 4 bases from V and 9 bases from J, leaving 11 bases between. Germline CDR1 SGHRS, CDR2 YFSETQ. The DNA for the CDR3 is TGCGCCAGCAGCCCCGCCCGCGGTGAGCAGTTCTTC. This encodes CASSPARGEQFF.

At least ten counts were recorded for this clone. The chain has TRBV11-2 and TRBJ2-5; D is uncertain. V shed 3 bases and J shed 1 base, with 9 bases lying between them. From germline, CDR1 is SGHAT and CDR2 FQNNGV. The CDR3 is 14 amino acids. The CDR3 protein is CASSLGLGQETQYF. The CDR3 DNA reads TGTGCCAGCAGCTTGGGCCTAGGCCAAGAGACCCAGTACTTC.

The chain employs TRBV2 and TRBJ2-7; D may be TRBD2 (7 bases). The V gene lost 4 bases and the J gene lost 6 bases, with 10 bases spanning the gap. CDR1 and CDR2 (germline): SNHLY, FYNNEI. There are 12 residues in the CDR3. CDR3 nucleotide sequence: TGTGCCAGCAGTGGAGGGGGGGGCGAGCAGTACTTC. Translation gives CASSGGGGEQYF. Full variable domain (rest looked up from reference TRBV2 and TRBJ2-7): EPEVTQTPSHQVTQMGQEVILRCVPISNHLYFYWYRQILGQKVEFLVSFYNNEISEKSEIFDDQFSVERPDGSNFTLKIRSTKLEDSAMYFCASSGGGGEQYFGPGTRLTVT.

The chain employs TRBV7-8 and TRBJ2-2; 11 nucleotides line up with TRBD2. V lost 7 bases to trimming and J lost 6 bases; unmatched junction nucleotides: 4. In germline, CDR1 is SGHVS, CDR2 FQNEAQ. CDR3 length equals 14 residues. For the CDR3, the DNA is TGTGCCAGCACACTAGCGGGAGTCGCCGGGGAGCTGTTTTTT. Translation gives CASTLAGVAGELFF.

CDR3 sequence (DNA): TGTGCCAGCAGCCAAGGGACTAGCGGCACCTACGAGCAGTACTTC. Translating it yields CASSQGTSGTYEQYF. V is TRBV4-2 and J is TRBJ2-7; 10 bases are a match to TRBD2. J lost 2 bases, V lost 1 base, and 2 bases had no gene match. CDR3 length equals 15 residues. Looked up from germline, CDR1 is LGHNA and CDR2 is YNFKEQ.

The chain employs TRBV7-9 and TRBJ1-1, with D unclear. Germline V gene lookup returns CDR1 SEHNR and CDR2 FQNEAQ (reference sequence). CDR3 length equals 14 residues. V gave up 0 bases and J gave up 1 base, with 6 bases separating them. CDR3 nucleotides: TGTGCCAGCAGCTTAGCGGGCTCGAACACTGAAGCTTTCTTT. The encoded protein is CASSLAGSNTEAFF.

The chain carries TRBV5-1 and TRBJ2-3; the match to TRBD2 covers 11 bases. V was pared by 3 bases and J by 6 bases, with 21 bases of the junction left unmatched. Germline CDR1 reads SGHRS; CDR2 reads YFSETQ. The CDR3 is 20 residues long. Here the CDR3 reads CASSSRLAGSTGWTWDTQYF. CDR3 DNA: TGCGCCAGCAGCTCCCGACTAGCGGGGTCCACGGGGTGGACGTGGGATACGCAGTATTTT.

This chain uses TRBV7-2 with TRBJ2-7, with 7 bases lining up with TRBD2. V was clipped by 4 bases and J by 0 bases; unmatched bases: 6. The length of the CDR3 is 15 residues. CDR1 is SGHTA and CDR2 is FQGNSA in the germline V gene. CDR3 bases: TGTGCCAGCAGCTCCGGGAGGTTCAGCTCCTACGAGCAGTACTTC. Protein product: CASSSGRFSSYEQYF.

This chain joins TRBV5-5 and TRBJ2-7; D unclear. Germline loops: CDR1 SGHKS, CDR2 YYEKEE (reference sequence). V lost 4 bases and J 0 bases, leaving 11 bases between the germline ends. The CDR3 loop spans 14 amino acids. The CDR3: CASSPPGRSYEQYF. CDR3 DNA: TGTGCCAGCAGCCCACCTGGGCGCTCCTACGAGCAGTACTTC. Variable domain in full (rest from reference TRBV5-5 and TRBJ2-7): DAGVTQSPTHLIKTRGQQVTLRCSPISGHKSVSWYQQVLGQGPQFIFQYYEKEERGRGNFPDRFSARQFPNYSSELNVNALLLGDSALYLCASSPPGRSYEQYFGPGTRLTVT.

The V call is TRBV19, the J call TRBJ2-1, with TRBD2 identical over 8 bases. Trimming cost V 6 bases and J 9 bases; bases outside gene matches: 10. Germline V gives CDR1 LNHDA, CDR2 SQIVND (reference sequence). The CDR3 has 14 residues. CDR3 sequence: CASRVAAGVSEQFF. The CDR3, as DNA: TGTGCCAGTAGGGTGGCAGCGGGAGTTAGTGAGCAGTTCTTC.

J is TRBJ1-5 and V is TRBV20-1; D unclear. V lost 3 bases to trimming and J lost 11 bases, with 11 bases between them. Per germline, CDR1 DFQATT and CDR2 SNEGSKA (reference sequence). The CDR3 is made up of 11 amino acids. CDR3 DNA sequence: TGCAGTGCTAGTGGGCAGTCCGCCCAGCATTTT. Translating it yields CSASGQSAQHF.

The chain uses TRBV7-3 and TRBJ2-3; D may be TRBD2 (5 bases). V lost 4 bases and J lost 2, with 13 bases in between. The length of the CDR3 is 15 residues. Germline values: CDR1 SGHTA, CDR2 FQGTGA. The CDR3 bases are TGTGCCAGCAGCTCATCGCAGCGGTCCACAGATACGCAGTATTTT. Translation: CASSSSQRSTDTQYF.

This chain's CDR3 is CASSLRDDLGYTF. As DNA, the CDR3 is TGTGCCAGCAGCTTGCGAGACGACCTCGGCTACACCTTC. The chain uses TRBV5-5 and TRBJ1-2, with no clear D. The V end lost 1 base, the J end lost 8 bases, and 12 bases lay between the germline ends. Germline CDR1 reads SGHKS; CDR2 reads YYEKEE (reference sequence). The CDR3 sequence is 13 residues long. Full variable domain (outside the CDR3, taken from reference TRBV5-5 and TRBJ1-2): DAGVTQSPTHLIKTRGQQVTLRCSPISGHKSVSWYQQVLGQGPQFIFQYYEKEERGRGNFPDRFSARQFPNYSSELNVNALLLGDSALYLCASSLRDDLGYTFGSGTRLTVV.